These T cell receptor beta chains were read from a single sample in a study of PD-1 blockade in mismatch repair-deficient tumors. Antigens for these TCRs are unknown. TCRdb keeps only in-frame clones here, not all; method: immunoSEQ multiplex PCR. The sample has about 14,000 clones, approximately 90% seen once. The specimen comprised cells cultured in vitro, sampled from a patient treated with pembrolizumab. These receptors originate from an adult with mismatch repair-deficient cancer. Both conserved end residues are part of each CDR3. D genes are given only for firm matches. The size entry is marked missing in some rows and otherwise reads once, few, many or a size class.

v_call: TRBV27
clone_size: .
d_call: .
j_call: TRBJ1-1
cdr3_nt: TGTGCCAGCAACACAATAGGGGGGAACACTGAAGCTTTCTTT
cdr3_aa: CASNTIGGNTEAFF

v_call: TRBV11-2
clone_size: .
d_call: TRBD2
j_call: TRBJ2-1
cdr3_nt: TGTGCCAGCAGCCACCAGACTAGCGGAGGACACAATGAGCAGTTCTTC
cdr3_aa: CASSHQTSGGHNEQFF

v_call: TRBV7-2
clone_size: .
d_call: .
j_call: TRBJ2-5
cdr3_nt: TGTGCCAGCAGCTCTGGGACGGGGGCCCAGTACTTC
cdr3_aa: CASSSGTGAQYF

v_call: TRBV21-1
clone_size: .
d_call: .
j_call: TRBJ1-6
cdr3_nt: TGTGCCAGCAGCAAAGGAGGTTTACTACCGAATCCCTCACCCCTCCACTTT
cdr3_aa: CASSKGGLLPNPSPLHF

v_call: TRBV27
clone_size: .
d_call: TRBD1
j_call: TRBJ1-2
cdr3_nt: TGTGCCAGCAGTTCTATCCGGACAGGGCCGAACTATGGCTACACCTTC
cdr3_aa: CASSSIRTGPNYGYTF

v_call: TRBV28
clone_size: .
d_call: TRBD1
j_call: TRBJ2-3
cdr3_nt: TGTGCCAGCAGAAGACAGGGGGTGGGCACAGATACGCAGTATTTT
cdr3_aa: CASRRQGVGTDTQYF

v_call: TRBV4-1
clone_size: .
d_call: .
j_call: TRBJ2-5
cdr3_nt: TGCGCCAGCAAAGCGATGGCAGGCAGGGCTGAAGAGACCCAGTACTTC
cdr3_aa: CASKAMAGRAEETQYF

v_call: TRBV27
clone_size: .
d_call: .
j_call: TRBJ1-4
cdr3_nt: TGTGCCAGCAGTTTCGGGCAGCGTCGTCCTGAAAAACTGTTTTTT
cdr3_aa: CASSFGQRRPEKLFF

v_call: TRBV7-7
clone_size: .
d_call: TRBD2
j_call: TRBJ2-7
cdr3_nt: TGTGCTAGCAGCTCGGGACTAGCTGGCGAGCAGTACTTC
cdr3_aa: CASSSGLAGEQYF

v_call: TRBV7-3
clone_size: .
d_call: .
j_call: TRBJ2-3
cdr3_nt: TGTGCCAGCAGCTTGCAGGGGTCTTACACAGATACGCAGTATTTT
cdr3_aa: CASSLQGSYTDTQYF

v_call: TRBV5-4
clone_size: .
d_call: .
j_call: TRBJ2-5
cdr3_nt: TGTGCCAGCAGCTTTCCAGGGCGGGAGACCCAGTACTTC
cdr3_aa: CASSFPGRETQYF

v_call: TRBV28
clone_size: .
d_call: TRBD1
j_call: TRBJ1-2
cdr3_nt: TGTGCCAGCAGTTTCCCCCTGGACAGGGAGGGCTATGGCTACACCTTC
cdr3_aa: CASSFPLDREGYGYTF

v_call: TRBV7-9
clone_size: few
d_call: TRBD1
j_call: TRBJ1-2
cdr3_nt: TGTGCCAGCAGCTCAGGGGGGCCTGGCTACACCTTC
cdr3_aa: CASSSGGPGYTF

v_call: TRBV6-5
clone_size: .
d_call: TRBD1
j_call: TRBJ1-2
cdr3_nt: TGTGCCAGCAGTGGGACAGAAAACTATGGCTACACCTTC
cdr3_aa: CASSGTENYGYTF

v_call: TRBV28
clone_size: .
d_call: .
j_call: TRBJ1-1
cdr3_nt: TGTGCCAGCAGTTTAGGACAGCTTTTTACTGAAGCTTTCTTT
cdr3_aa: CASSLGQLFTEAFF

v_call: TRBV29-1
clone_size: .
d_call: .
j_call: TRBJ1-2
cdr3_nt: TGCAGCGTCGACTTTGGGGTAAACTATGGCTACACCTTC
cdr3_aa: CSVDFGVNYGYTF

v_call: TRBV5-1
clone_size: .
d_call: .
j_call: TRBJ2-1
cdr3_nt: TGCGCCAGCAGCTTGGAGCCCCCCTACAATGAGCAGTTCTTC
cdr3_aa: CASSLEPPYNEQFF

v_call: TRBV7-6
clone_size: once
d_call: TRBD1
j_call: TRBJ1-6
cdr3_nt: TGTGCCAGCAGCTTGACAGGGGGGGATTCACCCCTCCACTTT
cdr3_aa: CASSLTGGDSPLHF

v_call: TRBV19
clone_size: .
d_call: TRBD1
j_call: TRBJ1-1
cdr3_nt: TGTGCCAGTAGTATCCTACATCCCGGGACAGGTCGGGTAGCTTTCTTT
cdr3_aa: CASSILHPGTGRVAFF

v_call: TRBV11-3
clone_size: .
d_call: .
j_call: TRBJ2-7
cdr3_nt: TGTGCCAGCAGTCGACCCAGCTCCTACGAGCAGTACTTC
cdr3_aa: CASSRPSSYEQYF

v_call: TRBV6-4
clone_size: .
d_call: .
j_call: TRBJ1-5
cdr3_nt: TGTGCCAGCAGTGACAGACAGGCCGGGTCTGATCAGCCCCAGCATTTT
cdr3_aa: CASSDRQAGSDQPQHF

v_call: TRBV5-1
clone_size: .
d_call: .
j_call: TRBJ1-1
cdr3_nt: TGCGCCAGCAGCTCCAACAGTGGAGGGACTGAAGCTTTCTTT
cdr3_aa: CASSSNSGGTEAFF

v_call: TRBV28
clone_size: once
d_call: .
j_call: TRBJ2-1
cdr3_nt: TGTGCCAGCAGCGACAGGTCTATTATCGACAATGAGCAGTTCTTC
cdr3_aa: CASSDRSIIDNEQFF

v_call: TRBV29-1
clone_size: .
d_call: .
j_call: TRBJ2-5
cdr3_nt: TGCAGCGTTGAAGCAGACGCAGGGTGGGAGACCCAGTACTTC
cdr3_aa: CSVEADAGWETQYF

v_call: TRBV28
clone_size: once
d_call: .
j_call: TRBJ1-2
cdr3_nt: TGTGCCAGCAGTCCGGCTTACAGTGGCTACACCTTC
cdr3_aa: CASSPAYSGYTF

v_call: TRBV28
clone_size: .
d_call: TRBD1
j_call: TRBJ1-5
cdr3_nt: TGTGCCAGCAGTCAAAACCCGACAGGGGCGAATGCGCCCCAGCATTTT
cdr3_aa: CASSQNPTGANAPQHF

v_call: TRBV7-3
clone_size: .
d_call: TRBD1
j_call: TRBJ1-2
cdr3_nt: TGTGCCAGCAGCTGGGGACAGGGGGCAACTGATGGCTACACCTTC
cdr3_aa: CASSWGQGATDGYTF

v_call: TRBV29-1
clone_size: .
d_call: TRBD1
j_call: TRBJ2-3
cdr3_nt: TGCAGCGTTTCGGGCGCAGGGGGTTACACAGATACGCAGTATTTT
cdr3_aa: CSVSGAGGYTDTQYF

v_call: TRBV5-1
clone_size: .
d_call: .
j_call: TRBJ2-3
cdr3_nt: TGCGCCAGCAGCTTGGACGCACCTAGCACAGATACGCAGTATTTT
cdr3_aa: CASSLDAPSTDTQYF

v_call: TRBV28
clone_size: .
d_call: .
j_call: TRBJ1-6
cdr3_nt: TGTGCCAGCAGTTTACAGGGGCAGGCGGTTATCCCCCTCCACTTT
cdr3_aa: CASSLQGQAVIPLHF

v_call: TRBV25-1
clone_size: .
d_call: TRBD2
j_call: TRBJ2-5
cdr3_nt: TGTGCCAGCAGTGAATATAGGGGGACTAGCGGGTTAGAGACCCAGTACTTC
cdr3_aa: CASSEYRGTSGLETQYF

v_call: TRBV19
clone_size: .
d_call: TRBD1
j_call: TRBJ1-2
cdr3_nt: TGTGCCAGTAGTATAAGGCTACAGGGGGACGGCTACACCTTC
cdr3_aa: CASSIRLQGDGYTF

v_call: TRBV6-1
clone_size: once
d_call: TRBD2
j_call: TRBJ2-5
cdr3_nt: TGTGCCAGCCACCCGGGGGGACTGAAGGGGACCCAGTACTTC
cdr3_aa: CASHPGGLKGTQYF

v_call: TRBV28
clone_size: .
d_call: .
j_call: TRBJ2-2
cdr3_nt: TGTGCCAGCAGTTTATGGGGTTCGGGCATCGGGGAGCTGTTTTTT
cdr3_aa: CASSLWGSGIGELFF

v_call: TRBV27
clone_size: .
d_call: TRBD1
j_call: TRBJ1-2
cdr3_nt: TGTGCCAGCAACTCCGCTCGACAGGGCCTTAACTATGGCTACACCTTC
cdr3_aa: CASNSARQGLNYGYTF

v_call: TRBV20-1
clone_size: .
d_call: .
j_call: TRBJ2-3
cdr3_nt: TGCAGTGCTCGTCGGACAGATACGCAGTATTTT
cdr3_aa: CSARRTDTQYF

v_call: TRBV7-9
clone_size: .
d_call: .
j_call: TRBJ2-7
cdr3_nt: TGTGCCAGCAGCCTAAACTACTACGAGCAGTACTTC
cdr3_aa: CASSLNYYEQYF

v_call: TRBV5-6
clone_size: .
d_call: TRBD1
j_call: TRBJ1-2
cdr3_nt: TGTGCCAGCAGCTACCCGGGACAGGTCGACTATGGCTACACCTTC
cdr3_aa: CASSYPGQVDYGYTF

v_call: TRBV2
clone_size: .
d_call: .
j_call: TRBJ2-2
cdr3_nt: TGTGCCAGCACTAACAGGGAGTCCGGGGAGCTGTTTTTT
cdr3_aa: CASTNRESGELFF

v_call: TRBV6-1
clone_size: .
d_call: .
j_call: TRBJ1-4
cdr3_nt: TGTGCCAGCAGTAAAGGTACCGGAGGAACTAATGAAAAACTGTTTTTT
cdr3_aa: CASSKGTGGTNEKLFF

v_call: TRBV19
clone_size: .
d_call: .
j_call: TRBJ1-1
cdr3_nt: TGTGCCAGTAGTACCCGACACCACTCGAACACTGAAGCTTTCTTT
cdr3_aa: CASSTRHHSNTEAFF

v_call: TRBV11-3
clone_size: once
d_call: .
j_call: TRBJ1-1
cdr3_nt: TGTGCCAGCACCCCGACTGTGGACACTGAAGCTTTCTTT
cdr3_aa: CASTPTVDTEAFF

v_call: TRBV4-1
clone_size: .
d_call: .
j_call: TRBJ2-7
cdr3_nt: TGCGCCAGCAGCCAAGCAGTCGACTCATGGCCCTACGAGCAGTACTTC
cdr3_aa: CASSQAVDSWPYEQYF

v_call: TRBV30
clone_size: once
d_call: .
j_call: TRBJ2-3
cdr3_nt: TGTGCCTGGGGGGGGACAGGCACAGATACGCAGTATTTT
cdr3_aa: CAWGGTGTDTQYF

v_call: TRBV27
clone_size: once
d_call: TRBD2
j_call: TRBJ2-7
cdr3_nt: TGTGCCAGCAGTCCTAGCGGGCTTATTACCCTCGAGCAGTACTTC
cdr3_aa: CASSPSGLITLEQYF

v_call: TRBV27
clone_size: .
d_call: .
j_call: TRBJ2-2
cdr3_nt: TGTGCCAGCAGTCTTCCGGGTCCGATTTTCGGGGAGCTGTTTTTT
cdr3_aa: CASSLPGPIFGELFF

v_call: TRBV6-1
clone_size: .
d_call: .
j_call: TRBJ1-2
cdr3_nt: TGTGCCAGCAGTGCCTCTGGGTTCTATGGCTACACCTTC
cdr3_aa: CASSASGFYGYTF

v_call: TRBV6-1
clone_size: once
d_call: .
j_call: TRBJ1-1
cdr3_nt: TGTGCCAGCTCGCCCCTGGGGGGCACTGAAGCTTTCTTT
cdr3_aa: CASSPLGGTEAFF

v_call: TRBV28
clone_size: .
d_call: TRBD2
j_call: TRBJ2-7
cdr3_nt: TGTGCCAGCAGTTTGGGGGGGACGCAGTCCTACGAGCAGTACTTC
cdr3_aa: CASSLGGTQSYEQYF

v_call: TRBV7-3
clone_size: .
d_call: .
j_call: TRBJ2-5
cdr3_nt: TGTGCCAGCAGCTTAGGGACCCTTGGGGCGGAGACCCAGTACTTC
cdr3_aa: CASSLGTLGAETQYF

v_call: TRBV7-2
clone_size: few
d_call: .
j_call: TRBJ2-3
cdr3_nt: TGTGCCAGCAGCGGATACTCAGATACGCAGTATTTT
cdr3_aa: CASSGYSDTQYF

v_call: TRBV5-1
clone_size: .
d_call: TRBD1
j_call: TRBJ1-1
cdr3_nt: TGCGCCAGCAGCTCCGTAACAGGGGGAACTGAAGCTTTCTTT
cdr3_aa: CASSSVTGGTEAFF

v_call: TRBV5-6
clone_size: .
d_call: .
j_call: TRBJ2-1
cdr3_nt: TGTGCCAGCAGCCCCCCGGGGGAATTCAATGAGCAGTTCTTC
cdr3_aa: CASSPPGEFNEQFF